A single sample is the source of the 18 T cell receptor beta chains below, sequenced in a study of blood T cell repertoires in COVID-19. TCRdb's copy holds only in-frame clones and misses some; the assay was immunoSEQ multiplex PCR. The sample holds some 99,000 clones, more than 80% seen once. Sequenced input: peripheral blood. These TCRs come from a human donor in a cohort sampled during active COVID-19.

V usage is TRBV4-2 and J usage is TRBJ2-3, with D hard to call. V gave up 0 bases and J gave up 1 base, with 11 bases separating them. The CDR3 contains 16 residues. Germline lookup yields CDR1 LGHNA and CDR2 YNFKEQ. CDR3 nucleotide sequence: TGTGCCAGCAGCCAAGATTCGAGCCTCGGCACAGATACGCAGTATTTT. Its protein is CASSQDSSLGTDTQYF.

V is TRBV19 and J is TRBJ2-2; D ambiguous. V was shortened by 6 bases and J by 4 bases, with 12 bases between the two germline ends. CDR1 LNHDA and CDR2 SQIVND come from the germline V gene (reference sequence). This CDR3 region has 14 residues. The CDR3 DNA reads TGTGCCAGTAGGAGGAATAGAGGCACCGGGGAGCTGTTTTTT. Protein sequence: CASRRNRGTGELFF.

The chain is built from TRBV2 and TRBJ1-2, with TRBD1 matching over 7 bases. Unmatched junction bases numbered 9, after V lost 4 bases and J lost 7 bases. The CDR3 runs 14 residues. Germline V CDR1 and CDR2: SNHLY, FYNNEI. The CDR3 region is CASSGRDRAGGYTF. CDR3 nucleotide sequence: TGTGCCAGCAGTGGGAGAGACAGGGCAGGTGGCTACACCTTC.

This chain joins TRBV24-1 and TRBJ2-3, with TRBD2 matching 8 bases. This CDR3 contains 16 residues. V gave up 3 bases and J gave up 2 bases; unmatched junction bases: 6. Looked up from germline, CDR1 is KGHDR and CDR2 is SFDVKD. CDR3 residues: CATSDVAGRNTDTQYF. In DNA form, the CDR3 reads TGTGCCACCAGTGATGTAGCGGGAAGGAACACAGATACGCAGTATTTT.

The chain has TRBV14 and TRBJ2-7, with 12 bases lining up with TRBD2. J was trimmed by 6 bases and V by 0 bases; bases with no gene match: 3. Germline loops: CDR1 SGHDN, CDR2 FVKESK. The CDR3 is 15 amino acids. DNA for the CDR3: TGTGCCAGCAGCCAAGATGCTAGCGGGAGGGGCGAGCAGTACTTC. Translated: CASSQDASGRGEQYF.

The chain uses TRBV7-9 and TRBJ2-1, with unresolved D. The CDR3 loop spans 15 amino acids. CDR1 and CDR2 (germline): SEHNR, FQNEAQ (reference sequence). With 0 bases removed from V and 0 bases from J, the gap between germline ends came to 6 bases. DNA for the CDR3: TGTGCCAGCAGCTTAGCGCATAGCTCCTACAATGAGCAGTTCTTC. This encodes CASSLAHSSYNEQFF.

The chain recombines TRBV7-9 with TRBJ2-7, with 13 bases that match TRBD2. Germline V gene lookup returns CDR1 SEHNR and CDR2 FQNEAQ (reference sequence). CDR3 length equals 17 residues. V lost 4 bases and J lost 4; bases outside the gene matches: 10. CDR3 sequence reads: CASSSKGLAGSQYEQYF. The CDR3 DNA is TGTGCCAGCAGCTCCAAGGGACTAGCGGGATCTCAATACGAGCAGTACTTC.

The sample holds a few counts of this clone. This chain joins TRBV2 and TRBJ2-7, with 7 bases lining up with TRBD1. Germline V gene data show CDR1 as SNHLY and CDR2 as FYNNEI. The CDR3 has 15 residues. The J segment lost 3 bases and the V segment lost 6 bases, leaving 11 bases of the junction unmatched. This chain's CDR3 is CASRRMTGIIYEQYF. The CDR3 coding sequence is TGTGCCAGCAGACGAATGACAGGGATTATCTACGAGCAGTACTTC.

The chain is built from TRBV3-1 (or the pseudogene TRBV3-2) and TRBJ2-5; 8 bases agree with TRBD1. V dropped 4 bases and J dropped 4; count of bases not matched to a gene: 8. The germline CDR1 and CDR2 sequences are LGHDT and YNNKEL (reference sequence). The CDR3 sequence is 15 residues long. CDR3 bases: TGTGCCAGCAGCCCCCGGGACAGGCTAATAGAGACCCAGTACTTC. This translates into CASSPRDRLIETQYF.

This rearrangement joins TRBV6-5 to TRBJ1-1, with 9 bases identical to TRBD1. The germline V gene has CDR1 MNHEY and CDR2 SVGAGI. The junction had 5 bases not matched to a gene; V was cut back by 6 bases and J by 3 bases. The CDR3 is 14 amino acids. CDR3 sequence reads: CASSRQGDHTEAFF. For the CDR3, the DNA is TGTGCCAGCAGCCGACAGGGGGACCACACTGAAGCTTTCTTT.

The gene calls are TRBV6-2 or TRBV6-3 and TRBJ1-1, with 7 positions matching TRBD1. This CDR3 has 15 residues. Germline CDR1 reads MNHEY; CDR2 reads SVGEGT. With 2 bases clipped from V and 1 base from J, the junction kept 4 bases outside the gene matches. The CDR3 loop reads CASSYETGRNTEAFF. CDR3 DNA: TGTGCCAGCAGTTACGAGACAGGGAGGAACACTGAAGCTTTCTTT.

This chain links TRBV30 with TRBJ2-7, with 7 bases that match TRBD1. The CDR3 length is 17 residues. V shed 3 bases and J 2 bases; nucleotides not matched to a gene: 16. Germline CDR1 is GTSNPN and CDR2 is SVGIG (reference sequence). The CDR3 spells CAWSGRQGDETAYEQYF. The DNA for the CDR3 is TGTGCCTGGAGCGGACGACAGGGTGATGAAACCGCCTACGAGCAGTACTTC.

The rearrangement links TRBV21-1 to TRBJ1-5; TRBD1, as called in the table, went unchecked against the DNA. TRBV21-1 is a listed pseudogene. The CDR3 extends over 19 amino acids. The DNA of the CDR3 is TGTGCCAGCAGCAAATTAGGGACAGGGGAATATAGGAGCAATCAGCCCCAGCATTTT. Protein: CASSKLGTGEYRSNQPQHF.

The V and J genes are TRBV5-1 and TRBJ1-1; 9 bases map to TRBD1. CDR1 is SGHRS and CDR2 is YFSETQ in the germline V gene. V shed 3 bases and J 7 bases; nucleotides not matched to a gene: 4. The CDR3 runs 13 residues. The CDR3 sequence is CASSSQGAGEAFF. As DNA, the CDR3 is TGCGCCAGCAGCTCACAGGGGGCGGGTGAAGCTTTCTTT.

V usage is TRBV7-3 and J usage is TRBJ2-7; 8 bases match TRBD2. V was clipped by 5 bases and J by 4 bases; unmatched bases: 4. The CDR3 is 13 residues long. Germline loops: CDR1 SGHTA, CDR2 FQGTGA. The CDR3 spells CASSLGLEYEQYF. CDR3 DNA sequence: TGTGCCAGCAGCCTGGGACTAGAGTACGAGCAGTACTTC.

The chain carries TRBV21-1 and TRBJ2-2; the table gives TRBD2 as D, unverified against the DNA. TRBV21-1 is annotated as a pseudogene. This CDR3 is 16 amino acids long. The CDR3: CASAQRPGHNTGELFF. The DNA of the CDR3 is TGTGCCAGCGCTCAAAGGCCGGGTCACAACACCGGGGAGCTGTTTTTT.

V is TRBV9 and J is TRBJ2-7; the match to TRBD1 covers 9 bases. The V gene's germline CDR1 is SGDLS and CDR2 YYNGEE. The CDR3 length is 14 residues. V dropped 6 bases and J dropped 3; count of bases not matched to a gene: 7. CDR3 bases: TGTGCCAGCACCCCGGGACAGGGCAGCTACGAGCAGTACTTC. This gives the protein CASTPGQGSYEQYF.

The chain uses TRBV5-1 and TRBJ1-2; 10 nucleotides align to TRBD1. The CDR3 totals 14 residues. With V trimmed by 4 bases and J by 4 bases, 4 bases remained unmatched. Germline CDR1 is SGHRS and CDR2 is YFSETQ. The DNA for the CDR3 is TGCGCCAGCAGCGCCCGGGACAGGGGCTATGGCTACACCTTC. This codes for CASSARDRGYGYTF.